This entry is about one T cell receptor beta chain. As yet, its antigen is unknown. These data come from a study of T cell repertoires in cytomegalovirus infection. Across the study: Indicated by public TCR beta signatures were CMV infection and matching HLA type.

V gave up 4 bases and J gave up 0 bases, with 25 bases separating them. This CDR3 spans 20 amino acids. Germline V lookup: CDR1 ENHRY, CDR2 SYGVKD. Study outcomes and limitations: Cumulative public TCR beta family frequency identified carriers of CMV plus the relevant HLA.

TCRdb re-derived calls from the reads in MiXCR, one entry per CDR3 protein. The sample yields 650,000 to 900,000 distinct CDR3 sequences, approximately 32% seen once. The chain has TRBV10-3 and TRBJ2-1, with D perhaps matching TRBD1 (5 bases). The material sequenced was cultured CD8+ T cells from PBMCs, taken from culture after CMV antigen stimulation. The sequence derives from a human donor in good health (CMV status not recorded). Some clones in this sample may be carry-over from other donors' samples. The chain's CDR3 is CAISGIDSLGETISYNEQFF. The CDR3, as DNA: TGTGCCATCAGTGGAATTGACAGTTTAGGCGAAACTATCTCCTACAATGAGCAGTTCTTC.